This section outlines one TCR beta chain sequence together with its context. The data originate from a study of CD8 T cells in Susac syndrome. A quantity of about 0.45 to 1 ug RNA underwent reverse transcription using random hexamers. TCRdb independently ran MiXCR on the immunoSEQ multiplex PCR reads; one entry per CDR3 protein. The sample lists around 200,000 distinct CDR3 sequences, approximately 95% occurring once. The clonotype comes from a human donor with Susac syndrome. The sample was CD4+ T cells from PBMCs.

The CDR3 region is CATGTGFTEAFF. CDR3 nucleotide sequence: TGTGCCACCGGGACAGGGTTTACTGAAGCTTTCTTT. The chain has TRBV6-5 and TRBJ1-1; 9 positions match TRBD1. The CDR3 length is 12 residues. Germline V gene data show CDR1 as MNHEY and CDR2 as SVGAGI. After removal of 10 bases from V and 5 bases from J, the junction contained 5 bases not matched to a gene.